The entry below describes one T cell receptor (beta chain). The data are from a study of patients and donors after allogeneic stem cell transplantation. Unmatched junction bases numbered 7, after V lost 5 bases and J lost 2 bases. This CDR3 comprises 15 residues. Germline CDR1 and CDR2: MNHNS and SASEGT. MiXCR, run by TCRdb on the RT-PCR reads, gives a single entry per CDR3 protein. The sample has more than 850,000 distinct CDR3 sequences; about 20% are singletons. This receptor was taken from a human donor who was either an allogeneic HSCT recipient or a stem cell or donor lymphocyte infusion donor (not recorded which). It is not recorded whose cells these are; they may come from a transplant donor. Sequenced material: blood, either unsorted or a sorted T cell fraction (not recorded which). V usage is TRBV6-1 and J usage is TRBJ2-5, with 8 nucleotides matching TRBD2. The CDR3 DNA follows: TGTGCCAGCAGTCGATCCGGGACTAGACAAGAGACCCAGTACTTC. Translating it yields CASSRSGTRQETQYF.